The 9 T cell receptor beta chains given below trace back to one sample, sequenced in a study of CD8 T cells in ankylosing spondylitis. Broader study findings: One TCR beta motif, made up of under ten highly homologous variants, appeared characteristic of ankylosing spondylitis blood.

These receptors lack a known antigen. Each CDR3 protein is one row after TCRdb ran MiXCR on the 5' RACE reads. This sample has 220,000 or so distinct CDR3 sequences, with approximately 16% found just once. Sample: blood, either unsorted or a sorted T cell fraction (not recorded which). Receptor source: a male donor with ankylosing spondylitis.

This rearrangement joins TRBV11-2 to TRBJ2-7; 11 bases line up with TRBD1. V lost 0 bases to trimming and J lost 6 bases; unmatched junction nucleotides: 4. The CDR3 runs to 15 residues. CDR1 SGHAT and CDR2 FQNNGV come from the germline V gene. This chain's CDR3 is CASSLDWTGGGEQYF. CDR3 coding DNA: TGTGCCAGCAGCTTAGACTGGACAGGGGGCGGCGAGCAGTACTTC.

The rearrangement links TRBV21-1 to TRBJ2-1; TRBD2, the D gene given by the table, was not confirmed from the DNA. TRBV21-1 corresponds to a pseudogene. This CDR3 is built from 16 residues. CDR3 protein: CASSLHTRDYVHEQFF. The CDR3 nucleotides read TGTGCCAGCAGCCTTCATACCCGGGACTATGTTCATGAGCAGTTCTTC.

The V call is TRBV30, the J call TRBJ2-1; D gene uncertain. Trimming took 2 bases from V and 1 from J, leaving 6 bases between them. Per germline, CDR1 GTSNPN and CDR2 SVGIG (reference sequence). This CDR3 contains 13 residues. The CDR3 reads CAWSLTSYNEQFF. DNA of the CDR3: TGTGCCTGGAGTCTTACGTCCTACAATGAGCAGTTCTTC.

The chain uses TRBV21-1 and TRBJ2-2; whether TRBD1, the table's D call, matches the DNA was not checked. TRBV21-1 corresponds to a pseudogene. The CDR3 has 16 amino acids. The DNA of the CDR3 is TGTGCCAGCAGCAACCGGACAGGGGCGAACACCGGGGAGCTGTTTTTT. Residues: CASSNRTGANTGELFF.

The CDR3 nucleotides are TGTGCCAGCCAGCGGGGGGACGGTCTCTCCCAGTTCTTC. This gives the protein CASQRGDGLSQFF. The J gene is TRBJ2-1, the V gene TRBV3-1; 9 nucleotides agree with TRBD2. V shed 8 bases and J 13 bases; nucleotides not matched to a gene: 12. Germline lookup yields CDR1 LGHDT and CDR2 YNNKEL (reference sequence). The CDR3 covers 13 residues.

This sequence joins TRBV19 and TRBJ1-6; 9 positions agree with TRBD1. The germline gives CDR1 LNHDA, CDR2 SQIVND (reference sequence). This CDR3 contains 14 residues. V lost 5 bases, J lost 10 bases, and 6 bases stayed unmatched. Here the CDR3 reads CASSPGQGNSPLHF. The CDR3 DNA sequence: TGTGCCAGTAGTCCGGGACAGGGAAACTCACCCCTCCACTTT.

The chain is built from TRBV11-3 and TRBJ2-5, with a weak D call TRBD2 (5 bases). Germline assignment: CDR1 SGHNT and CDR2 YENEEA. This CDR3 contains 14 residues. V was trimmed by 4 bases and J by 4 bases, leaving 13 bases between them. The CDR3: CASSSTVGRETQYF. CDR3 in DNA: TGTGCCAGCAGCTCGACTGTGGGGAGAGAGACCCAGTACTTC.

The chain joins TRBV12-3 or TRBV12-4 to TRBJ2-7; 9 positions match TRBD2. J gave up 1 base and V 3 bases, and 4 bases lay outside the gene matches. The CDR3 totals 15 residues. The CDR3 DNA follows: TGTGCCAGCAGTTTTGGTCTAGCGGGGTCCTACGAGCAGTACTTC. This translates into CASSFGLAGSYEQYF.

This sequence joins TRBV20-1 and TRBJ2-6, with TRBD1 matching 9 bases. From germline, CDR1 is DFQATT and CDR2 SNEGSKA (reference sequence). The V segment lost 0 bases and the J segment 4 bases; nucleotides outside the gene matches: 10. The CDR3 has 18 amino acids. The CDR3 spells CSARERDRVTAGANVLTF. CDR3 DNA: TGCAGTGCTAGAGAGCGGGACAGGGTGACGGCGGGGGCCAACGTCCTGACTTTC.